This TCR beta chain was documented in a study of cytomegalovirus exposure and HLA in healthy donors (dated by TCRdb to between 2016 and 2019). As for the study more broadly: A later analysis indicated that the roughly 120 validation repertoires were generated on the platform also employed for the roughly 650 repertoires of the first cohort. The study was designed to test whether signatures of past pathogen exposure could be identified by cataloging public T cell receptors. In addition to the first cohort of hundreds of subjects, a separate validation cohort of some 120 different subjects was used. The study combined high-throughput TCR immunosequencing, statistical association of individual TCRs with disease status, and machine learning to predict cytomegalovirus infection status. What the research found in general, with its limitations: A later analysis had no HLA typing for the validation cohort, so co-occurrence there was scored across all 110 or so repertoires. Across donors, most TCR sequences were observed very rarely, whereas some public TCRs were present in many individuals. The authors suggested that the approach could potentially be extended to other disease states and immunological phenotypes. The study listed 150 to 200 TCR beta chains as associated with cytomegalovirus. Cytomegalovirus status was reported to be diagnosed by the classifier with high specificity and sensitivity in both the original and validation cohorts. Subsequent analysis determined that TCRs grouped into clusters in the first cohort also showed a tendency toward co-occurrence across the 120 or so validation repertoires, and 94% of cluster scores exceeded 0. A few of the identified cytomegalovirus-associated TCR beta chains were confirmed in vitro to be specific for cytomegalovirus antigens.

This clone was observed a few times. The antigen this receptor binds is unknown. Base quality data are lacking; no much larger clone is found one base away. Trimming takes 4 bases off V and 10 bases off J; junction bases not matched to a gene: 8. CDR1 is given as SGHRS and CDR2 as YFSETQ, both from the germline V gene. The CDR3 numbers 14 residues from cysteine through phenylalanine. Left in the record is the CDR3 DNA by itself, 42 bases read in frame from the first base. Separate from the approximately 700-subject first cohort, the validation cohort of about 130 subjects was the group to which the donors belonged. To prepare the library, the immunoSEQ multiplex PCR assay was applied. Turning to the authors' computational methods: To diagnose cytomegalovirus status from the catalog of TCR beta chain sequences, a statistical classification framework was built. Not all clones reach the TCRdb copy of this immuneACCESS table, which keeps in-frame sequences only. Checked studies attribute under half of the gap to unresolved V genes and leave the rest unexplained. From that table come the V and J calls and clone size; the DNA was used to work out D and trimming. The sample includes 100,000 to 150,000 clones, with about 91% observed a single time. The ten largest clones add up to around 1.2% of the sample.

The source material was PBMCs. This clonotype originated in a woman aged 18 to 35 in good health and CMV-seronegative. The rearranged chain carries TRBV5-1 and TRBJ2-1, with 10 middle bases fitting TRBD2. CDR3 sequence: CASSILTSGYEQFF. The nucleotide sequence reads as follows: TGCGCCAGCAGCATACTGACTAGCGGGTACGAGCAGTTCTTC.